Below, 23 T cell receptor beta chains from the same sample are listed, as sequenced in a study of T-cell memory formation after mild COVID-19. TCRdb ran MiXCR on the 5' RACE reads and lists one entry per CDR3 protein. The sample yields around 5,000 distinct CDR3 sequences, roughly 44% seen once. Specimen: PBMCs or a T cell subset sorted from them (not recorded which). The receptors here all came from an adult who had mild COVID-19 (a few samples of this study predate the infection). Cell type and time point are not known.

This clonotype is termed medium-sized. The chain joins TRBV10-2 to TRBJ2-1; 8 nucleotides match TRBD1. There are 12 residues in the CDR3. V was pared by 0 bases and J by 13 bases, with 2 bases of the junction left unmatched. Germline-derived CDR1 and CDR2 are WSHSY and SAAADI. The CDR3 DNA follows: TGCGCCAGCAGTGAGTCCAGGGGGCGTCAGTTCTTC. Its protein product is CASSESRGRQFF.

This CDR3 reads CASSLSSYEQYV. CDR3 sequence (DNA): TGTGCCAGCAGTTTATCTAGTTACGAGCAGTACGTC. V is TRBV28 and J is TRBJ2-7; no definite D call. V gave up 1 base and J gave up 4 bases, with 5 bases separating them. The length of the CDR3 is 12 residues. CDR1 is MDHEN and CDR2 is SYDVKM in the germline V gene.

This clonotype has at least ten counts. J is TRBJ1-1 and V is TRBV5-4; weak D call: TRBD1 (5 bases). V lost 4 bases, J lost 0 bases, and 10 bases lay in between. The CDR3 sequence is 14 residues long. Looked up from germline, CDR1 is SGHNT and CDR2 is YYREEE (reference sequence). The CDR3, as DNA: TGTGCCAGCAGCACGGGACTCCTGAACACTGAAGCTTTCTTT. This sequence encodes CASSTGLLNTEAFF.

This clonotype appeared many times. The chain joins TRBV7-7 to TRBJ1-1; 10 bases match TRBD1. This CDR3 region has 14 residues. The germline V gene has CDR1 SSHAT and CDR2 FNYEAQ (reference sequence). The V segment lost 5 bases and the J segment 5 bases; nucleotides outside the gene matches: 5. The CDR3 protein is CASSRLGQGTEAFF. In DNA, the CDR3 is TGTGCCAGCAGCCGCCTGGGACAGGGGACTGAAGCTTTCTTT.

This clonotype was counted a single time. This rearrangement joins TRBV7-3 to TRBJ2-3, with 9 bases lining up with TRBD2. This CDR3 comprises 16 residues. J gave up 2 bases and V 4 bases, and 7 bases lay outside the gene matches. Per germline, CDR1 SGHTA and CDR2 FQGTGA. The chain's CDR3 is CASSSIAGELTDTQYF. CDR3 sequence (DNA): TGTGCCAGCAGCTCAATAGCGGGGGAACTCACAGATACGCAGTATTTT.

The genes are TRBV6-2 or TRBV6-3 and TRBJ1-2, with D unresolved. The CDR3 is 14 residues long. Per germline, CDR1 MNHEY and CDR2 SVGEGT. Trimming removed 5 bases from V and 6 bases from J, with 16 bases in between. This CDR3 is CASSPLSGSDGYTF. CDR3 nucleotides: TGTGCCAGCAGTCCCCTTTCAGGCTCTGATGGCTACACCTTC.

This clonotype rates as medium-sized. The chain uses TRBV12-3 or TRBV12-4 and TRBJ2-3; no firm D call. The CDR3 spans 11 residues. Trimming stripped 2 bases from V and 3 bases from J, with 0 bases between. The CDR3 nucleotides read TGTGCCAGCAGTTTAACAGATACGCAGTATTTT. As protein: CASSLTDTQYF.

This clonotype is classed as medium-sized. The J gene is TRBJ1-3, the V gene TRBV3-1, with D unclear. CDR1 is LGHDT and CDR2 is YNNKEL in the germline V gene (reference sequence). V lost 3 bases, J lost 0 bases, and 6 bases lay in between. This CDR3 spans 14 amino acids. In DNA, the CDR3 is TGTGCCAGCAGCCAGACTCACTCTGGAAACACCATATATTTT. Translating gives CASSQTHSGNTIYF.

V is TRBV11-2 and J is TRBJ2-3; the D is unclear. The CDR3 runs 13 residues. Germline V lookup: CDR1 SGHAT, CDR2 FQNNGV. V was cut by 1 base and J by 5 bases, with 7 bases left in between. The CDR3 loop is CASSLGKQDTQYF. The CDR3 nucleotides read TGTGCCAGCAGCTTAGGAAAGCAAGATACGCAGTATTTT.

This clonotype was recorded at least ten times. This chain uses TRBV6-1 with TRBJ2-7; 7 bases match TRBD1. Germline V gene sequence: CDR1 MNHNS, CDR2 SASEGT. J gave up 4 bases and V 6 bases, and 12 bases lay outside the gene matches. The CDR3 loop spans 15 amino acids. CDR3 DNA: TGTGCCAGCAGCCATTCGCCGGGACAGCAATACGAGCAGTACTTC. Translated: CASSHSPGQQYEQYF.

This clonotype has ten or more counts. The genes are TRBV4-1 and TRBJ2-1, with 9 bases lining up with TRBD2. Trimming took 4 bases from V and 0 from J; bases not matched to a gene: 22. CDR1 and CDR2 (germline): MGHRA, YSYEKL. The CDR3 length is 22 residues. The CDR3 nucleotides read TGCGCCAGCAGCCTCAAACAAAGCGGGCTAGCGGGGCCCGCGTTCTCCTACAATGAGCAGTTCTTC. Amino acids: CASSLKQSGLAGPAFSYNEQFF.

V is TRBV4-3 and J is TRBJ1-1; D is unclear. The CDR3 contains 9 residues. V lost 7 bases and J lost 8, with 5 bases in between. The germline CDR1 and CDR2 sequences are LGHNA and YSLEER. CDR3 in DNA: TGCGCCAGCATCCCCGAAGCTTTCTTT. Translation gives CASIPEAFF.

The V gene is TRBV12-3 or TRBV12-4, the J gene TRBJ2-3; the D gene is possibly TRBD2 (6 bases). The CDR3 consists of 15 residues. The V gene lost 0 bases and the J gene lost 3 bases, with 10 bases spanning the gap. The CDR3 reads CASSLALGRTDTQYF. The CDR3 DNA follows: TGTGCCAGCAGTTTAGCGCTGGGGAGGACAGATACGCAGTATTTT.

The chain is built from TRBV24-1 and TRBJ2-3; no firm D call. The V gene lost 10 bases and the J gene lost 7 bases, with 11 bases spanning the gap. Germline assignment: CDR1 KGHDR and CDR2 SFDVKD. The CDR3 extends over 11 amino acids. The DNA of the CDR3 is TGTGCCACGGACGACGCCTATACGCAGTATTTT. Amino acid sequence: CATDDAYTQYF.

Within the sample, this clonotype is medium-sized. The J gene is TRBJ2-5, the V gene TRBV30; the D is unclear. The CDR3 is made up of 13 amino acids. CDR1 is GTSNPN, CDR2 SVGIG, per germline (reference sequence). V lost 1 base and J lost 1, with 7 bases in between. DNA for the CDR3: TGTGCCTGGAGTGCCCAACCCCAAGAGACCCAGTACTTC. Its protein product is CAWSAQPQETQYF.

Sample share makes this clonotype medium-sized. The chain employs TRBV20-1 and TRBJ1-2, with D perhaps matching TRBD1 (5 bases). The CDR3 contains 13 residues. The germline CDR1 and CDR2 sequences are DFQATT and SNEGSKA (reference sequence). The ends were cut back, 1 base at V and 8 bases at J, with 14 bases in the middle. The CDR3 sequence: CSARVDQGYGYTF. The DNA for the CDR3 is TGCAGTGCTAGAGTGGACCAGGGATACGGCTACACCTTC.

The chain employs TRBV27 and TRBJ1-1, with D possibly being TRBD1 (6 bases). V gave up 6 bases and J gave up 2 bases, with 16 bases separating them. Germline V lookup: CDR1 MNHEY, CDR2 SMNVEV (reference sequence). The CDR3 length is 15 residues. The DNA for the CDR3 is TGTGCCAGCAGCCCGTCCGGGACACGCAACACTGAAGCTTTCTTT. Translated, it gives CASSPSGTRNTEAFF.

This clonotype counts as medium-sized. The chain combines TRBV20-1 with TRBJ2-3; D ambiguous. The CDR3 has 14 amino acids. The V gene's germline CDR1 is DFQATT and CDR2 SNEGSKA (reference sequence). Trimming stripped 1 base from V and 0 bases from J, with 8 bases between. CDR3 sequence reads: CSARVGFSTDTQYF. The DNA for the CDR3 is TGCAGTGCTAGAGTCGGGTTTAGCACAGATACGCAGTATTTT.

In this sample, this clonotype is medium-sized (0.01 to 0.1%). The rearrangement uses TRBV7-2 and TRBJ2-7; possible D gene TRBD1, 5 bases. The germline gives CDR1 SGHTA, CDR2 FQGNSA. The CDR3 spans 15 residues. With 1 base removed from V and 4 bases from J, the gap between germline ends came to 14 bases. The CDR3 protein is CASSLGQDKRYEQYF. The DNA of the CDR3 is TGTGCCAGCAGCTTAGGTCAGGACAAGAGATACGAGCAGTACTTC.

By share, this clonotype ranks as medium-sized. The rearrangement joins TRBV7-9 to TRBJ2-5; TRBD1 agrees at 9 bases. The CDR3 contains 14 residues. Per germline, CDR1 SEHNR and CDR2 FQNEAQ (reference sequence). V lost 5 bases and J lost 5; bases outside the gene matches: 6. CDR3 nucleotides: TGTGCCAGCAGCCCGGGACAGGGTTTTGAGACCCAGTACTTC. This translates into CASSPGQGFETQYF.

The chain couples TRBV7-8 to TRBJ2-1; TRBD2 matches at 11 bases. Germline assignment: CDR1 SGHVS and CDR2 FQNEAQ. With 3 bases clipped from V and 14 bases from J, the junction kept 12 bases outside the gene matches. The CDR3 runs to 15 residues. CDR3 in amino acids: CASSFIQTSGELKFF. The CDR3 DNA reads as TGTGCCAGCAGCTTCATCCAGACTAGCGGGGAGCTGAAGTTCTTC.

V usage is TRBV7-8 and J usage is TRBJ2-5; a weak D match, TRBD2 (6 bases). Germline CDR1 reads SGHVS; CDR2 reads FQNEAQ. This CDR3 contains 14 residues. Trimming removed 1 base at V and 9 bases at J, with 15 bases between. CDR3 DNA: TGTGCCAGCAGCTTAGAGGAGGGCCGGATCGCCCAGTACTTC. This codes for CASSLEEGRIAQYF. Based on the CDR3 plus reference TRBV7-8 and TRBJ2-5, the full variable domain is GAGVSQSPRYKVAKRGQDVALRCDPISGHVSLFWYQQALGQGPEFLTYFQNEAQLDKSGLPSDRFFAERPEGSVSTLKIQRTQQEDSAVYLCASSLEEGRIAQYFGPGTRLLVL.

This clonotype counts as medium-sized. The chain joins TRBV7-9 to TRBJ2-7; a possible D gene is TRBD2 (5 bases). The V gene's germline CDR1 is SEHNR and CDR2 FQNEAQ (reference sequence). The CDR3 loop spans 13 amino acids. Trimming stripped 11 bases from V and 9 bases from J, with 23 bases between. CDR3 bases: TGTGCCTCCCGGGGAGACCCCAGAAACGGGCAGTACTTC. Its protein product is CASRGDPRNGQYF.